This T cell receptor (beta chain) was captured by sequencing in a study of cytomegalovirus exposure and HLA in healthy donors. In the study overall: In an early release, HLA-typed donors contributed approximately 82 million unique TCR sequences. General study findings and limits: The authors reported that TCR beta sequences could predict HLA-A and HLA-B alleles. These predictions were accurate for most subjects in the first cohort. Analysis was carried out at a later point, and it linked a missense DCLRE1C variant to TCR beta V- and J-gene trimming. Owing to their indistinguishability, certain V segments, notably TRBV6-2 and TRBV6-3, were excluded.

In the PCR, 60 Vbeta and 13 Jbeta primers were used. Assay used: immunoSEQ multiplex PCR; TCRdb lists only in-frame clones, some missing. The sample lists some 150,000 clones, roughly 85% occurring once. With regard to this clone: Antigen specificity is unknown. A junction boundary mismatches the germline segment, possibly from a read error.

CDR3 size: 15 residues. Germline-derived CDR1 and CDR2 are MNHEY and SVGAGI. The rearrangement joins TRBV6-5 to TRBJ2-6, with D possibly matching TRBD1 (5 bases). Sequencing was performed on PBMCs. This receptor was obtained from a woman aged 25 to 39 in good health and CMV-seronegative. CDR3 nucleotide sequence: TGTGCCAGCAGTCCGGGTACCTCTGGGGCCAACGCCCTGACTTTC. Translating it yields CASSPGTSGANALTF.